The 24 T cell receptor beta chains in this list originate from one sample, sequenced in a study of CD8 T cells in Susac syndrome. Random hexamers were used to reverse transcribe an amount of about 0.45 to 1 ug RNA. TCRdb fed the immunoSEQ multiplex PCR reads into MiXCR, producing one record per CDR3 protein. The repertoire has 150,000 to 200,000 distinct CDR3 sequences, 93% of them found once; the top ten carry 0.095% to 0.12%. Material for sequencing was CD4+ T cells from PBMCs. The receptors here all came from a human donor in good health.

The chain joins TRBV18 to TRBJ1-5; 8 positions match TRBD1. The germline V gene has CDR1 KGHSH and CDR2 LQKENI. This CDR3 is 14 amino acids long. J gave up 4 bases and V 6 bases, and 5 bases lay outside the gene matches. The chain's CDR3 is CASSLRTGNQPQHF. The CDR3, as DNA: TGTGCCAGCTCGCTGAGGACAGGGAATCAGCCCCAGCATTTT.

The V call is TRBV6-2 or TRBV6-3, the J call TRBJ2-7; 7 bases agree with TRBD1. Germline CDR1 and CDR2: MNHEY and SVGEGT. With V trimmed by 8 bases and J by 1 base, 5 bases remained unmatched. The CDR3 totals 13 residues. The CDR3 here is CASSGTASYEQYV. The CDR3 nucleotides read TGTGCCAGCTCCGGGACAGCATCCTACGAGCAGTACGTC.

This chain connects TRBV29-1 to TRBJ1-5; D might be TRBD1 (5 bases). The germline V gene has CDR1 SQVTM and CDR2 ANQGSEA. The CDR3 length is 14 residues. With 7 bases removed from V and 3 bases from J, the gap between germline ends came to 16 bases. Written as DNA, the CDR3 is TGCAGCGCCGCAATCTGGGGGTCCAATCAGCCCCAGCATTTT. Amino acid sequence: CSAAIWGSNQPQHF.

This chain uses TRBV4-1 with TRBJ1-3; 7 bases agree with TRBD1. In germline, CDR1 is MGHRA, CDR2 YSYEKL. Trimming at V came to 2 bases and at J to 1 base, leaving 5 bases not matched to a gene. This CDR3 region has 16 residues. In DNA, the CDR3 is TGCGCCAGCAGCCAACATACAGGGGTTTCTGGAAACACCATATATTTT. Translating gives CASSQHTGVSGNTIYF.

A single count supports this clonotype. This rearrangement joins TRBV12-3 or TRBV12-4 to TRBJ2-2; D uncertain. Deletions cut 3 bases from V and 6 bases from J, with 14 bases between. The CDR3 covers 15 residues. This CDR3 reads CASSFSRGLAGELFF. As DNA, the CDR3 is TGTGCCAGCAGTTTCAGCAGAGGTCTCGCCGGGGAGCTGTTTTTT.

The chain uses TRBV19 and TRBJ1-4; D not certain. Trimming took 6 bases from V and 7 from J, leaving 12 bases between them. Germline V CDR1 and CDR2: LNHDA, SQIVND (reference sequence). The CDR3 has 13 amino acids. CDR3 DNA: TGTGCCAGTAGCAGAAGTTCGAGTGAAAAACTGTTTTTT. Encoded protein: CASSRSSSEKLFF. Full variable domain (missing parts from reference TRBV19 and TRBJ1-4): DGGITQSPKYLFRKEGQNVTLSCEQNLNHDAMYWYRQDPGQGLRLIYYSQIVNDFQKGDIAEGYSVSREKKESFPLTVTSAQKNPTAFYLCASSRSSSEKLFFGSGTQLSVL.

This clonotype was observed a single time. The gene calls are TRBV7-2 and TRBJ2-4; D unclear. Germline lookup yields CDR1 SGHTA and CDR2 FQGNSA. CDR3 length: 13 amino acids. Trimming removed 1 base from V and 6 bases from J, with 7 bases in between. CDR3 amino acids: CASSLGMGNIQYF. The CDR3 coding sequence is TGTGCCAGCAGCTTAGGAATGGGAAACATTCAGTACTTC.

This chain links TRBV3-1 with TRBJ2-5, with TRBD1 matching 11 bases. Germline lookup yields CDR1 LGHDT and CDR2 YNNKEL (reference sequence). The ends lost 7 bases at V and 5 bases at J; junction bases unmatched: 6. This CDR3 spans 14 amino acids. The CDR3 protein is CASMWTGGLETQYF. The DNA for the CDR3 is TGTGCCAGCATGTGGACAGGGGGCCTGGAGACCCAGTACTTC.

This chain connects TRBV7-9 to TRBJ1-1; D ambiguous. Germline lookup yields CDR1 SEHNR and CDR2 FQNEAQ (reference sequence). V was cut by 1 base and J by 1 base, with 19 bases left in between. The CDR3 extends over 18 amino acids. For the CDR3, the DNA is TGTGCCAGCAGCTTAGTTAGGTTGGAAAAGGGCTCGAACACTGAAGCTTTCTTT. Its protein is CASSLVRLEKGSNTEAFF.

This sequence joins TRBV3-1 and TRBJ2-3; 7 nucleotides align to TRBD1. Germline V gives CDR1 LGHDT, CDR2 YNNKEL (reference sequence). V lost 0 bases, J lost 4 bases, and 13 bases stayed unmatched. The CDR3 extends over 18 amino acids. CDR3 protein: CASSQDLYRGAGPDTQYF. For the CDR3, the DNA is TGTGCCAGCAGCCAAGATCTCTACAGGGGCGCAGGGCCAGATACGCAGTATTTT.

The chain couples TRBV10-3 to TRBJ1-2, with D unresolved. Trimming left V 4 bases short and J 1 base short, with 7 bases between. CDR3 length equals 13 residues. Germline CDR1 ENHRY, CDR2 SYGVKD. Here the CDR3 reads CAISGNGNYGYTF. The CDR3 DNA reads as TGTGCCATCAGTGGAAACGGTAACTATGGCTACACCTTC.

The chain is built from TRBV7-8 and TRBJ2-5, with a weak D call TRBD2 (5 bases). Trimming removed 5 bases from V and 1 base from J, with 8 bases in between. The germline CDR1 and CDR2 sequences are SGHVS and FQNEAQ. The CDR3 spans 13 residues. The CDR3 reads CASSARVQETQYF. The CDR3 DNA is TGTGCCAGCAGCGCGAGGGTCCAAGAGACCCAGTACTTC. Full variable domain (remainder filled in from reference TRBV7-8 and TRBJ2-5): GAGVSQSPRYKVAKRGQDVALRCDPISGHVSLFWYQQALGQGPEFLTYFQNEAQLDKSGLPSDRFFAERPEGSVSTLKIQRTQQEDSAVYLCASSARVQETQYFGPGTRLLVL.

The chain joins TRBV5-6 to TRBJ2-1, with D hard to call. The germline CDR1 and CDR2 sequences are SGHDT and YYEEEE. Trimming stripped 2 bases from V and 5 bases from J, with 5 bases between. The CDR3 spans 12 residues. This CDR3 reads CASSLRNNEQFF. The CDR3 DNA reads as TGTGCCAGCAGCTTAAGAAACAATGAGCAGTTCTTC.

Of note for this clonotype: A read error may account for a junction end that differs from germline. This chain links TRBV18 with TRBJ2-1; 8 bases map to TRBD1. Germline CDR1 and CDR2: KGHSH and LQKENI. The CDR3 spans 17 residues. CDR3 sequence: CASSPAGTGIYPGVGVF. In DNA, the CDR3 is TGTGCCAGCTCACCCGCCGGGACAGGTATTTACCCAGGGGTTGGTGTCTTC.

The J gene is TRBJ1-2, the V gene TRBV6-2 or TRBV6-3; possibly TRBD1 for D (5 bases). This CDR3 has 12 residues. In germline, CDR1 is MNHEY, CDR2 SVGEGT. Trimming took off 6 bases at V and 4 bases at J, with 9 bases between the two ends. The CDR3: CASSRESYGYTF. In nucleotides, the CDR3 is TGTGCCAGCAGCAGGGAGAGCTATGGCTACACCTTC.

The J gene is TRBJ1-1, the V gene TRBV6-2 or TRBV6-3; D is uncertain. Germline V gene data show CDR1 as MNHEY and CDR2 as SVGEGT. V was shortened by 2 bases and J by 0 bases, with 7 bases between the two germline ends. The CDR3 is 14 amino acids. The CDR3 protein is CASSYAAMNTEAFF. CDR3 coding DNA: TGTGCCAGCAGTTACGCGGCGATGAACACTGAAGCTTTCTTT.

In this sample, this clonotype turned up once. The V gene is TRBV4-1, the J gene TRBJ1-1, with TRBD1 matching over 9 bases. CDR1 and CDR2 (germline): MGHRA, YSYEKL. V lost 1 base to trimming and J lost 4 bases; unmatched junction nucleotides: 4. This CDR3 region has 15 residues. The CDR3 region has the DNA TGCGCCAGCAGCCAAGGGGACAGGGCGGGCACTGAAGCTTTCTTT. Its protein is CASSQGDRAGTEAFF.

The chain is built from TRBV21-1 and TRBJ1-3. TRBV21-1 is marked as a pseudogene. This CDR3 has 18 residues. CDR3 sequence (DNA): TGTGCCAGCAGCAAAGGGAAAGGTAGAGCCAACTCTGGAAACACCATATATTTT. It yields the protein CASSKGKGRANSGNTIYF.

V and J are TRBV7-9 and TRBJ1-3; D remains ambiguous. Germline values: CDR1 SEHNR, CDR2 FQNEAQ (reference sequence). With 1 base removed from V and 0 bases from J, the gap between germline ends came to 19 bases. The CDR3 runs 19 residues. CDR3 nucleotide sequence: TGTGCCAGCAGCTTAGTAACACTATTAGGACGGCCCTCTGGAAACACCATATATTTT. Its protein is CASSLVTLLGRPSGNTIYF.

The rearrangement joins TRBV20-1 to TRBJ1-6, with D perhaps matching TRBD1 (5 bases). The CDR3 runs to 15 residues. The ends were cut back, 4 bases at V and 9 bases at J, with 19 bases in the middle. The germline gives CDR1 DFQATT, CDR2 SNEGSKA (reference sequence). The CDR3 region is CSANFGGTGGSPLHF. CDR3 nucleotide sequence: TGCAGTGCTAACTTCGGGGGGACTGGGGGTTCACCCCTCCACTTT.

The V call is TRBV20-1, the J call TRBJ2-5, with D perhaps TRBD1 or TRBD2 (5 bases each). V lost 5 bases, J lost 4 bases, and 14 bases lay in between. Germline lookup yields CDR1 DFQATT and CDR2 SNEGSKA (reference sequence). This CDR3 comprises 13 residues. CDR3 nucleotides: TGCAGTGCTGCAAGGGACGTAAGAGAGACCCAGTACTTC. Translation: CSAARDVRETQYF.

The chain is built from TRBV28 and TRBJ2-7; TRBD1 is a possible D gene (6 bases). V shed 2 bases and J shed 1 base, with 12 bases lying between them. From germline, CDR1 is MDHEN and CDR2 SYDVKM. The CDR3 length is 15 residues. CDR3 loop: CASSLGGSSSYEQYF. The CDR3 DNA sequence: TGTGCCAGCAGTTTAGGGGGCTCCTCATCCTACGAGCAGTACTTC.

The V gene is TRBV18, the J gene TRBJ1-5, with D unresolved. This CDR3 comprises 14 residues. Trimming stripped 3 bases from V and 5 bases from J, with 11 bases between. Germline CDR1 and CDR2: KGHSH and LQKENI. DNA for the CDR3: TGTGCCAGCTCACCGCAGCGCGTGGATCAGCCCCAGCATTTT. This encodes CASSPQRVDQPQHF.

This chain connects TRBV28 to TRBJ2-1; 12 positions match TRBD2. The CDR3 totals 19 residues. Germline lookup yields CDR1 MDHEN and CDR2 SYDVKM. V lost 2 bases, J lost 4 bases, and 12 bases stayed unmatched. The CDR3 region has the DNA TGTGCCAGCAGTTTAGACACTAGCGGGGGGTGGGTGGCGTACAATGAGCAGTTCTTC. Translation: CASSLDTSGGWVAYNEQFF. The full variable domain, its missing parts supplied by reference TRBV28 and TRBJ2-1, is DVKVTQSSRYLVKRTGEKVFLECVQDMDHENMFWYRQDPGLGLRLIYFSYDVKMKEKGDIPEGYSVSREKKERFSLILESASTNQTSMYLCASSLDTSGGWVAYNEQFFGPGTRLTVL.